This T cell receptor beta chain is from a study of lymphopenia after photon versus proton radiotherapy. Profiled with immunoSEQ multiplex PCR; TCRdb holds only in-frame clones, not every one. The table has several thousand clones, more than 65% seen once. General study results and limits: Authors raise, but do not show, better survival with proton therapy. After the lymphocyte nadir, photon-treated repertoires showed oligoclonal expansion, especially of CD8+ Temra cells. Photon-treated patients lost naive T cells and TCR diversity; proton-treated stayed stable. A bigger post-nadir fall in TCR diversity correlated inversely with survival time in deceased patients.

Comments on this clone: Its target is not known.

This CDR3 is built from 14 residues. V gave up 2 bases and J gave up 5 bases, with 11 bases separating them. Germline-derived CDR1 and CDR2 are MNHEY and SMNVEV (reference sequence). The V gene is TRBV27, the J gene TRBJ2-3, with no clear D. The specimen was peripheral blood, collected from a patient treated with photon-based radiotherapy. This sequence was found in a man aged 30-40 years with gastric cancer. The CDR3, as DNA: TGTGCCAGCAGTTTAAGTCGTGCGGTAGATACGCAGTATTTT. As protein: CASSLSRAVDTQYF.